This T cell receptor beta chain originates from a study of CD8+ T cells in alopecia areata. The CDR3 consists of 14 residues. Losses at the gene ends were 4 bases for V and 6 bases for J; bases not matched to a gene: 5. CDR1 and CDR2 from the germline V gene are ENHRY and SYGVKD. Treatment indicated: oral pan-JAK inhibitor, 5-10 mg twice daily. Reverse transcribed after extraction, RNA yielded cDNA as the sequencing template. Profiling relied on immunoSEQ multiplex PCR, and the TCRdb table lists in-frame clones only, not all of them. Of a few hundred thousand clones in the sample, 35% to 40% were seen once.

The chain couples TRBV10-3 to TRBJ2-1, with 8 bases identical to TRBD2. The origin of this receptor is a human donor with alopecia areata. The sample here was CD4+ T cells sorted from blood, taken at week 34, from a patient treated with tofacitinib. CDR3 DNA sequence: TGTGCCATCAGTGTAGGGACTAGTATCAATGAGCAGTTCTTC. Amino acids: CAISVGTSINEQFF.